This T cell receptor (beta chain) was recovered during a study of blood T cell repertoires in COVID-19. Study as a whole: In each case, the material was cDNA or gDNA derived from T cells, B-cell-depleted T cells, or PBMCs.

Using immunoSEQ multiplex PCR, the repertoire was profiled, and TCRdb retains in-frame clones only, with some absent. The sample has 150,000 to 200,000 clones; 75% to 85% are singletons. The CDR3 contains 16 residues. Germline CDR1 LNHDA, CDR2 SQIVND (reference sequence). V dropped 4 bases and J dropped 1; count of bases not matched to a gene: 6. V gene TRBV19 combines with J gene TRBJ2-2; 7 nucleotides agree with TRBD1. The source of this sequence is a human donor in a cohort sampled during active COVID-19. Input material: peripheral blood. Here the CDR3 reads CASSNPGTVNTGELFF. For the CDR3, the DNA is TGTGCCAGTAGTAACCCTGGGACAGTGAACACCGGGGAGCTGTTTTTT.